Shown below are 21 T cell receptor beta chains from a single sample sequenced in a study of T cells after yellow fever vaccination. TCRdb used MiXCR to reprocess the 5' RACE reads, holding one entry per CDR3 protein. The table records 50,000 to 75,000 distinct CDR3 sequences, about 5.6% of them present only once. This material consisted of PBMCs, either bulk or a sorted T-cell subset (CD4+, CD8+, memory, or dextramer-sorted; not recorded which), taken on the day of the yellow fever booster vaccination. The receptor set was obtained from a man younger than 35 who received the YFV17D yellow fever vaccine.

The rearrangement uses TRBV11-2 and TRBJ2-2; D unresolved. Between the trimmed V and J ends, which lost 2 bases and 9 bases, there was a span of 10 bases. The CDR3 runs 13 residues. Germline V lookup: CDR1 SGHAT, CDR2 FQNNGV. CDR3 DNA: TGTGCCAGCAGCTTATTGGAGCTCAGGGAGCTGTTTTTT. Protein sequence: CASSLLELRELFF.

V gene TRBV28 combines with J gene TRBJ2-3, with 8 nucleotides matching TRBD1. Germline V CDR1 and CDR2: MDHEN, SYDVKM. The CDR3 spans 13 residues. V gave up 5 bases and J gave up 4 bases; unmatched junction bases: 2. The chain's CDR3 is CASSLTGADTQYF. The CDR3 region has the DNA TGTGCCAGCAGTCTGACAGGGGCAGATACGCAGTATTTT.

This clonotype was observed many times. The rearrangement links TRBV6-2 or TRBV6-3 to TRBJ1-1; D call uncertain. Trimming shortened V by 5 bases and J by 3 bases, and 10 bases separated the two germline ends. Germline loops: CDR1 MNHEY, CDR2 SVGEGT. The CDR3 is 13 amino acids. The CDR3 sequence is CASSGVLDTEAFF. As DNA, the CDR3 is TGTGCCAGCAGTGGAGTCTTAGACACTGAAGCTTTCTTT.

This chain uses TRBV11-1 with TRBJ2-7; TRBD2 aligns across 11 bases. V shed 5 bases, J shed 2 bases, and the junction held 5 bases outside the gene matches. Germline V lookup: CDR1 SGHAT, CDR2 FQDESV (reference sequence). There are 15 residues in the CDR3. DNA of the CDR3: TGTGCCAGCAGCCCGACTAGCGGGGAAGCCTACGAGCAGTACGTC. Its protein product is CASSPTSGEAYEQYV.

This clonotype came up many times. The chain joins TRBV24-1 to TRBJ2-5; 8 nucleotides agree with TRBD1. Trimming removed 1 base from V and 5 bases from J; junction bases left unmatched: 5. The CDR3 length is 15 residues. CDR1 KGHDR and CDR2 SFDVKD come from the germline V gene. The CDR3 sequence is CATSDFGQGGETQYF. Here the CDR3 DNA reads TGTGCCACCAGTGATTTTGGACAGGGCGGGGAGACCCAGTACTTC.

The table lists this clonotype with many counts. The rearrangement links TRBV6-6 to TRBJ2-7; D ambiguous. Germline CDR1 reads MNHNY; CDR2 reads SVGAGI (reference sequence). The ends were cut back, 6 bases at V and 4 bases at J, with 16 bases in the middle. There are 14 residues in the CDR3. This CDR3 is CASSSPTAPYEQYF. CDR3 DNA sequence: TGTGCCAGCAGCTCCCCGACGGCGCCTTACGAGCAGTACTTC.

This clonotype came up many times. J is TRBJ1-1 and V is TRBV6-1, with a tentative D call TRBD1 (5 bases). Germline V lookup: CDR1 MNHNS, CDR2 SASEGT. V lost 2 bases and J 8 bases, leaving 12 bases between the germline ends. The CDR3 is 13 residues long. CDR3 loop: CASSEIRAGEAFF. The CDR3 nucleotides read TGTGCCAGCAGTGAAATTAGGGCAGGGGAAGCTTTCTTT.

This clonotype was seen a few times. The J gene is TRBJ2-2, the V gene TRBV10-2; tentative D call: TRBD2 (5 bases). This CDR3 region has 12 residues. Trimming shortened V by 6 bases and J by 3 bases, and 5 bases separated the two germline ends. Looked up from germline, CDR1 is WSHSY and CDR2 is SAAADI. The CDR3: CASRGDTGELFF. The CDR3, as DNA: TGCGCCAGCAGGGGAGACACCGGGGAGCTGTTTTTT.

This clonotype was detected ten times or more. This chain joins TRBV13 and TRBJ1-5, with a weak D call TRBD1 (5 bases). The V gene's germline CDR1 is PRHDT and CDR2 FYEKMQ (reference sequence). The CDR3 runs to 14 residues. V was cut by 2 bases and J by 1 base, with 6 bases left in between. As DNA, the CDR3 is TGTGCCAGCAGCTTATCAGGGAGCAATCAGCCCCAGCATTTT. This codes for CASSLSGSNQPQHF.

This clonotype has at least ten counts. The V and J genes are TRBV5-1 and TRBJ2-2, with TRBD1 matching over 10 bases. V lost 3 bases and J lost 5; bases outside the gene matches: 4. The CDR3 spans 15 residues. Per the germline V gene, CDR1 is SGHRS and CDR2 is YFSETQ. The CDR3 region is CASSWTGGSTGELFF. CDR3 in DNA: TGCGCCAGCAGCTGGACAGGGGGATCTACCGGGGAGCTGTTTTTT.

A few counts support this clonotype. This rearrangement joins TRBV6-1 to TRBJ2-1, with D uncertain. Germline V gene sequence: CDR1 MNHNS, CDR2 SASEGT. This CDR3 contains 13 residues. The V end was cut by 2 bases, the J end by 7 bases, with 9 bases between. CDR3: CASSEIVNNEQFF. The CDR3 DNA reads as TGTGCCAGCAGTGAAATTGTTAATAATGAGCAGTTCTTC.

The V gene is TRBV7-2, the J gene TRBJ2-3; 7 nucleotides match TRBD1. Germline loops: CDR1 SGHTA, CDR2 FQGNSA. Trimming removed 6 bases from V and 15 bases from J; junction bases left unmatched: 12. The CDR3 runs to 12 residues. The CDR3: CASSSRAPGGYF. The CDR3 DNA reads as TGTGCCAGCAGTTCAAGGGCGCCAGGGGGTTATTTT.

In this sample, this clonotype turned up many times. CDR3 sequence reads: CSVDFRGYTEAFF. The CDR3 DNA is TGCAGCGTTGATTTTCGGGGGTACACTGAAGCTTTCTTT. The rearrangement links TRBV29-1 to TRBJ1-1; TRBD1 might be the D (5 bases). V was pared by 3 bases and J by 3 bases, with 11 bases between. The germline V gene has CDR1 SQVTM and CDR2 ANQGSEA. The CDR3 has 13 amino acids. The variable domain in full, completed from reference TRBV29-1 and TRBJ1-1, reads SAVISQKPSRDICQRGTSLTIQCQVDSQVTMMFWYRQQPGQSLTLIATANQGSEATYESGFVIDKFPISRPNLTFSTLTVSNMSPEDSSIYLCSVDFRGYTEAFFGQGTRLTVV.

This clonotype was counted ten times or more. The V gene is TRBV7-9, the J gene TRBJ1-2; 8 nucleotides match TRBD1. With V trimmed by 5 bases and J by 8 bases, 4 bases remained unmatched. CDR1 and CDR2 from the germline V gene are SEHNR and FQNEAQ (reference sequence). The CDR3 sequence is 12 residues long. CDR3 protein: CASSNRGDGYTF. The CDR3 DNA follows: TGTGCCAGCAGCAACAGGGGGGACGGCTACACCTTC.

This clonotype was counted at least ten times. The rearrangement joins TRBV24-1 to TRBJ2-3, with 7 bases matching TRBD2. The CDR3 consists of 15 residues. Germline trimming cut 3 bases from V and 3 bases from J; bases unmatched to any gene: 5. Germline lookup yields CDR1 KGHDR and CDR2 SFDVKD. The CDR3 DNA is TGTGCCACCAGTGATGTGAGCGGGGCGACAGATACGCAGTATTTT. It translates to CATSDVSGATDTQYF.

In its sample, this clonotype was seen a few times. CDR3 residues: CASSPAGTPNTEAFF. The CDR3 DNA is TGCGCCAGCAGCCCAGCCGGGACACCGAACACTGAAGCTTTCTTT. The rearrangement uses TRBV5-1 and TRBJ1-1, with a weak D call TRBD1 (6 bases). The CDR3 is 15 residues long. Trimming took 4 bases from V and 1 from J, leaving 14 bases between them. Germline lookup yields CDR1 SGHRS and CDR2 YFSETQ. The full variable domain, with the rest looked up from reference TRBV5-1 and TRBJ1-1, is KAGVTQTPRYLIKTRGQQVTLSCSPISGHRSVSWYQQTPGQGLQFLFEYFSETQRNKGNFPGRFSGRQFSNSRSEMNVSTLELGDSALYLCASSPAGTPNTEAFFGQGTRLTVV.

At least ten counts were recorded for this clonotype. The gene calls are TRBV6-2 or TRBV6-3 and TRBJ1-1, with D maybe TRBD1 (6 bases). This CDR3 has 16 residues. CDR1 and CDR2 (germline): MNHEY, SVGEGT. V dropped 0 bases and J dropped 2 bases, with 13 bases sitting between them. The CDR3 bases are TGTGCCAGCAGTTACTCGAACGAACAGGGCAACACTGAAGCTTTCTTT. Its protein product is CASSYSNEQGNTEAFF.

This clonotype was counted a few times. V gene TRBV12-3 or TRBV12-4 combines with J gene TRBJ1-1; 8 nucleotides agree with TRBD1. V lost 6 bases, J lost 5 bases, and 8 bases stayed unmatched. The CDR3 extends over 14 amino acids. The chain's CDR3 is CASSLWTGSTEAFF. The CDR3 DNA sequence: TGTGCCAGCAGCCTTTGGACAGGGAGTACTGAAGCTTTCTTT.

This clonotype was picked up a small number of times. The gene calls are TRBV3-1 and TRBJ1-2; 9 bases are a match to TRBD1. The ends lost 3 bases at V and 4 bases at J; junction bases unmatched: 9. Germline assignment: CDR1 LGHDT and CDR2 YNNKEL (reference sequence). This CDR3 has 16 amino acids. This CDR3 is CASSHSLQGAIYGYTF. CDR3 sequence (DNA): TGTGCCAGCAGCCATTCCCTACAGGGGGCGATCTATGGCTACACCTTC.

The table lists this clonotype with many counts. The chain employs TRBV7-2 and TRBJ2-7; the D call may be TRBD1 or TRBD2 (6 bases each). CDR3 length: 15 residues. V was cut by 1 base and J by 4 bases, with 14 bases left in between. CDR1 is SGHTA, CDR2 FQGNSA, per germline. The CDR3 loop is CASSLDRGARYEQYF. As DNA, the CDR3 is TGTGCCAGCAGCTTAGATAGGGGGGCGCGTTACGAGCAGTACTTC. The variable domain in full, completed from reference TRBV7-2 and TRBJ2-7, reads GAGVSQSPSNKVTEKGKDVELRCDPISGHTALYWYRQSLGQGLEFLIYFQGNSAPDKSGLPSDRFSAERTGGSVSTLTIQRTQQEDSAVYLCASSLDRGARYEQYFGPGTRLTVT.

This clonotype was picked up a small number of times. J is TRBJ2-1 and V is TRBV7-2; TRBD1 aligns across 10 bases. The length of the CDR3 is 13 residues. Germline V lookup: CDR1 SGHTA, CDR2 FQGNSA. V trimming: 3 bases; J trimming: 8 bases; junction bases outside the gene matches: 1. The CDR3 bases are TGTGCCAGCAGCTTGGGGACAGGGGATGAGCAGTTCTTC. This codes for CASSLGTGDEQFF. Supplemented by reference TRBV7-2 and TRBJ2-1, the full variable domain reads GAGVSQSPSNKVTEKGKDVELRCDPISGHTALYWYRQSLGQGLEFLIYFQGNSAPDKSGLPSDRFSAERTGGSVSTLTIQRTQQEDSAVYLCASSLGTGDEQFFGPGTRLTVL.